A single sample gave rise to the 24 T cell receptor beta chains below, sequenced in a study of OX40 agonist ivuxolimab in advanced cancers. The repertoire was sequenced with immunoSEQ multiplex PCR; TCRdb's copy has only in-frame clones and lacks some. The profile covers approximately 22,000 clones, with 75% to 85% appearing a single time and roughly 26% taken by the ten largest. This sample comprised CD4+ or CD8+ T cells sorted from blood, obtained in a trial of the OX40 agonist ivuxolimab. These receptors came from an adult with an advanced solid tumor such as melanoma, head and neck, liver or kidney cancer.

This chain connects TRBV21-1 to TRBJ2-1; the D call TRBD2 from the table was never checked on the DNA. TRBV21-1 has pseudogene status. This CDR3 is 16 amino acids long. In DNA form, the CDR3 reads TGTGCCAGCAGCAAAGTTCGGACTAGGGGGTACAATGAGCAGTTCTTC. Amino acid sequence: CASSKVRTRGYNEQFF.

The J gene is TRBJ2-7, the V gene TRBV7-9; TRBD2 matches at 8 bases. The CDR3 length is 18 residues. The V segment lost 5 bases and the J segment 2 bases; nucleotides outside the gene matches: 17. CDR1 and CDR2 from the germline V gene are SEHNR and FQNEAQ (reference sequence). The CDR3 sequence is CASSTPGRASYPPYEQYF. CDR3 nucleotide sequence: TGTGCCAGCAGCACCCCCGGGAGGGCCTCATACCCCCCCTACGAGCAGTACTTC.

The V and J genes are TRBV5-4 and TRBJ1-5; D is undetermined. The CDR3 is 13 amino acids. V was trimmed by 4 bases and J by 4 bases, leaving 9 bases between them. Germline V gene lookup returns CDR1 SGHNT and CDR2 YYREEE (reference sequence). This CDR3 is CASSPGSNQPQHF. The CDR3 DNA reads TGTGCCAGCAGCCCTGGGTCAAATCAGCCCCAGCATTTT.

The chain carries TRBV18 and TRBJ2-7, with D possibly being TRBD2 (5 bases). Germline lookup yields CDR1 KGHSH and CDR2 LQKENI. The CDR3 has 14 amino acids. The V and J ends lost 0 bases and 2 bases respectively, with 8 bases between them. CDR3 in DNA: TGTGCCAGCTCACCACCGGAAGCGGCCTACGAGCAGTACTTC. Translating it yields CASSPPEAAYEQYF.

The chain joins TRBV19 to TRBJ2-7, with 9 bases aligning to TRBD1. The CDR3 totals 14 residues. Germline lookup yields CDR1 LNHDA and CDR2 SQIVND (reference sequence). J was trimmed by 2 bases and V by 9 bases; bases with no gene match: 8. The DNA of the CDR3 is TGTGCCAGCGGACCGGGACAGGGCCCCTACGAGCAGTACTTC. Protein product: CASGPGQGPYEQYF.

The DNA for the CDR3 is TGTGCCAGCAGTTGGCGCGGACTAGCGCAGGGCATTCAGTACTTC. It encodes CASSWRGLAQGIQYF. The chain is built from TRBV28 and TRBJ2-4; 9 bases align to TRBD2. CDR1 is MDHEN and CDR2 is SYDVKM in the germline V gene. Unmatched junction bases numbered 10, after V lost 4 bases and J lost 9 bases. This CDR3 spans 15 amino acids.

The gene calls are TRBV10-2 and TRBJ2-3; perhaps D is TRBD1 or TRBD2 (5 bases each). This CDR3 is built from 16 residues. Trimming took off 3 bases at V and 5 bases at J, with 18 bases between the two ends. The germline V gene has CDR1 WSHSY and CDR2 SAAADI. Here the CDR3 reads CASSERGRPVQDTQYF. In DNA form, the CDR3 reads TGCGCCAGCAGTGAAAGGGGACGCCCTGTCCAAGATACGCAGTATTTT.

This clone came up a few times. This chain connects TRBV28 to TRBJ2-1; D could derive from TRBD1 or TRBD2 (5 bases each). CDR1 and CDR2 (germline): MDHEN, SYDVKM. CDR3 length equals 14 residues. V dropped 6 bases and J dropped 3 bases, with 12 bases sitting between them. The CDR3 coding sequence is TGTGCCAGCAGCATCGGGACGGACTACAATGAGCAGTTCTTC. It is translated as CASSIGTDYNEQFF.

The rearrangement uses TRBV7-9 and TRBJ2-7; D is perhaps TRBD2 (7 bases). The V end lost 4 bases, the J end lost 7 bases, and 23 bases lay between the germline ends. The CDR3 contains 16 residues. Per the germline V gene, CDR1 is SEHNR and CDR2 is FQNEAQ (reference sequence). CDR3 DNA: TGTGCCAGCAGCTCCCAATCCCTAATAGGGGGGGGAGAGCAGTACTTC. It specifies CASSSQSLIGGGEQYF.

The J gene is TRBJ2-2, the V gene TRBV6-1; D is undetermined. CDR1 MNHNS and CDR2 SASEGT come from the germline V gene. V was shortened by 3 bases and J by 7 bases, with 9 bases between the two germline ends. The CDR3 is 13 residues long. The CDR3 bases are TGTGCCAGCAGTGACAATGACGTCGGGGAGCTGTTTTTT. Its translation is CASSDNDVGELFF.

The CDR3 region is CASRPRTSDGFTQYF. CDR3 coding DNA: TGTGCCAGCAGACCCAGGACTAGCGACGGTTTTACGCAGTATTTT. The J gene is TRBJ2-3, the V gene TRBV2, with 9 nucleotides matching TRBD2. J lost 8 bases, V lost 6 bases, and 12 bases had no gene match. CDR3 length equals 15 residues. Looked up from germline, CDR1 is SNHLY and CDR2 is FYNNEI.

This chain joins TRBV4-2 and TRBJ2-7; 8 positions agree with TRBD1. The CDR3 has 15 amino acids. With 4 bases clipped from V and 1 base from J, the junction kept 6 bases outside the gene matches. The germline V gene encodes CDR1 LGHNA and CDR2 YNFKEQ. CDR3 DNA sequence: TGTGCCAGCAGCCCCGGACAGGGCATGTCCTACGAGCAGTACTTC. It is translated as CASSPGQGMSYEQYF.

This chain uses TRBV21-1 with TRBJ2-7; TRBD1, the D gene given by the table, was not confirmed from the DNA. TRBV21-1 is assigned pseudogene status. The CDR3 spans 15 residues. This CDR3 is CASSKMVTGSYEQYF. Here the CDR3 DNA reads TGTGCCAGCAGCAAAATGGTAACAGGGTCCTACGAGCAGTACTTC.

This clone is a singleton in its sample. The chain has TRBV28 and TRBJ2-7, with D perhaps matching TRBD2 (5 bases). Trimming left V 1 base short and J 3 bases short, with 16 bases between. CDR3 size: 16 residues. Germline values: CDR1 MDHEN, CDR2 SYDVKM. The CDR3 nucleotides read TGTGCCAGCAGTTTATTAGGCGGGCGAGGATTCTACGAGCAGTACTTC. Translating gives CASSLLGGRGFYEQYF.

The J gene is TRBJ1-2, the V gene TRBV7-9; 8 bases match TRBD1. With 0 bases clipped from V and 0 bases from J, the junction kept 0 bases outside the gene matches. Germline V lookup: CDR1 SEHNR, CDR2 FQNEAQ (reference sequence). CDR3 length equals 15 residues. CDR3 nucleotides: TGTGCCAGCAGCTTAGCGGGACAGGCTAACTATGGCTACACCTTC. Translation gives CASSLAGQANYGYTF. The full variable domain, completed using reference TRBV7-9 and TRBJ1-2, is DTGVSQNPRHKITKRGQNVTFRCDPISEHNRLYWYRQTLGQGPEFLTYFQNEAQLEKSRLLSDRFSAERPKGSFSTLEIQRTEQGDSAMYLCASSLAGQANYGYTFGSGTRLTVV.

The V call is TRBV9, the J call TRBJ2-2; D perhaps matches TRBD1 (5 bases). Germline CDR1 reads SGDLS; CDR2 reads YYNGEE. V lost 4 bases and J lost 4, with 14 bases in between. CDR3 length: 15 amino acids. This CDR3 reads CASSFQGFGTGELFF. DNA of the CDR3: TGTGCCAGCAGCTTTCAGGGTTTCGGCACCGGGGAGCTGTTTTTT.

The chain employs TRBV10-2 and TRBJ2-3, with D perhaps TRBD2 (5 bases). The V gene's germline CDR1 is WSHSY and CDR2 SAAADI. V lost 0 bases, J lost 0 bases, and 10 bases lay in between. The CDR3 runs 16 residues. Written as DNA, the CDR3 is TGCGCCAGCAGTGAGTCGGGCGGGTTCAGCACAGATACGCAGTATTTT. It is translated as CASSESGGFSTDTQYF.

CDR3 bases: TGTGCCGCGACCGGGACTAGCGGGAGGGCCGTTGAGCAGTTCTTC. Protein product: CAATGTSGRAVEQFF. The rearrangement uses TRBV6-4 and TRBJ2-1; 16 nucleotides agree with TRBD2. Germline V lookup: CDR1 MRHNA, CDR2 SNTAGT. V was pared by 11 bases and J by 9 bases, with 10 bases of the junction left unmatched. The CDR3 spans 15 residues.

V usage is TRBV6-5 and J usage is TRBJ2-3; no reliable D call. The germline gives CDR1 MNHEY, CDR2 SVGAGI. The germline V and J ends were trimmed by 2 bases and 2 bases, with 5 bases remaining between them. The CDR3 is made up of 13 amino acids. The CDR3 sequence is CASSYPLTDTQYF. DNA for the CDR3: TGTGCCAGCAGTTACCCGCTCACAGATACGCAGTATTTT.

This clone has just one count. The chain carries TRBV27 and TRBJ2-7, with TRBD2 matching over 7 bases. The V gene end was trimmed by 3 bases and the J gene end by 0 bases; junction bases not matched to a gene: 5. The V gene's germline CDR1 is MNHEY and CDR2 SMNVEV (reference sequence). CDR3 size: 15 residues. The CDR3 loop reads CASSLLAASSYEQYF. CDR3 in DNA: TGTGCCAGCAGTTTGCTAGCGGCAAGCTCCTACGAGCAGTACTTC.

The CDR3 here is CASSPGLAGYNEQFF. CDR3 nucleotides: TGTGCCAGCAGCCCGGGACTAGCGGGGTACAATGAGCAGTTCTTC. The chain employs TRBV7-9 and TRBJ2-1, with 13 bases identical to TRBD2. This CDR3 is 15 amino acids long. Per the germline V gene, CDR1 is SEHNR and CDR2 is FQNEAQ (reference sequence). V shed 5 bases, J shed 4 bases, and the junction held 2 bases outside the gene matches.

The chain couples TRBV6-1 to TRBJ1-3, with D tentatively TRBD1 (5 bases). CDR1 MNHNS and CDR2 SASEGT come from the germline V gene. CDR3 length: 13 residues. The V end lost 4 bases, the J end lost 4 bases, and 8 bases lay between the germline ends. The CDR3 loop is CASSGGSGNTIYF. The CDR3 DNA reads TGTGCCAGCAGTGGGGGGTCCGGAAACACCATATATTTT.

This clone was seen once. This chain connects TRBV27 to TRBJ2-7; 7 bases map to TRBD2. The CDR3 extends over 15 amino acids. With 5 bases clipped from V and 2 bases from J, the junction kept 9 bases outside the gene matches. In germline, CDR1 is MNHEY, CDR2 SMNVEV (reference sequence). The CDR3: CASSTRDYSTYEQYF. In DNA, the CDR3 is TGTGCCAGCAGTACCCGGGACTACTCTACCTACGAGCAGTACTTC.

The chain employs TRBV27 and TRBJ1-1; TRBD1 agrees at 9 bases. This CDR3 contains 15 residues. In germline, CDR1 is MNHEY, CDR2 SMNVEV (reference sequence). With V trimmed by 6 bases and J by 4 bases, 9 bases remained unmatched. CDR3 nucleotides: TGTGCCAGCAGCCTTACAGGGGGCGCGTTCACTGAAGCTTTCTTT. Residues: CASSLTGGAFTEAFF.